The rows below give T cell receptor beta chains drawn from one sample of a study of T-cell memory formation after mild COVID-19. TCRdb redid the calling of the 5' RACE reads with MiXCR, one entry per CDR3 protein. The sample has about 340,000 distinct CDR3 sequences; about 15% are singletons. Sequenced input: PBMCs or a T cell subset sorted from them (not recorded which). Source of these receptors: a man in his late teens or twenties who had mild COVID-19 (a few samples of this study predate the infection). Cell type and time point are not known. Both conserved end residues are part of each CDR3. A D gene is named only where the DNA matches it firmly. Size values are once, few and many counts, or a class for expanded clones, and some rows have none.

v_call	j_call	d_call	clone_size	cdr3_nt	cdr3_aa
TRBV6-6	TRBJ2-2	TRBD2	-	TGTGCCAGCAGGCCCCCAGCGGGGGGCAACACCGGGGAGCTGTTTTTT	CASRPPAGGNTGELFF
TRBV12-3/TRBV12-4	TRBJ2-1	TRBD2	-	TGTGCCAGCAGGGGACTAACTGAGCAGTTCTTC	CASRGLTEQFF
TRBV28	TRBJ1-4	-	-	TGTGCCAGCAGTGAACTCGCGGAAAAACTGTTTTTT	CASSELAEKLFF
TRBV5-1	TRBJ2-5	-	few	TGCGCCAGCAGCTTCCAGTCTAGGAAGGAGACCCAGTACTTC	CASSFQSRKETQYF
TRBV29-1	TRBJ2-3	-	-	TGCAGCGTTGTGCAGGGAACTTATACGCAGTATTTT	CSVVQGTYTQYF
TRBV12-3/TRBV12-4	TRBJ2-6	-	-	TGTGCCAGCAAGTTAGGCCCCGGAAGAGCTGGGGCCAACGTCCTGACTTTC	CASKLGPGRAGANVLTF
TRBV5-8	TRBJ1-4	-	-	TGTGCCAGCAGCTTGGGGCCAGTTGAAAAACTGTTTTTT	CASSLGPVEKLFF
TRBV7-9	TRBJ2-3	-	few	TGTGCCAGCACCTTACAGGGTAGCACAGATACGCAGTATTTT	CASTLQGSTDTQYF
TRBV7-2	TRBJ2-5	TRBD1	few	TGTGCCAGCAGCTTGACAGGGATGGGATGGGAGACCCAGTACTTC	CASSLTGMGWETQYF
TRBV5-1	TRBJ2-5	-	many	TGCGCCAGCAGCTTGTTATCTCAAGAGACCCAGTACTTC	CASSLLSQETQYF
TRBV5-1	TRBJ1-1	TRBD1	-	TGCGCCAGCAGCTTAAGGGGGCTCACCATGAACACTGAAGCTTTCTTT	CASSLRGLTMNTEAFF
TRBV2	TRBJ1-2	TRBD1	-	TGTGCCAGCAGTGAGGCAGGGACAGATGGCTACACCTTC	CASSEAGTDGYTF
TRBV20-1	TRBJ1-1	-	-	TGCAGTGCTAGAGATACAGGGAGAGAAGCTTTCTTT	CSARDTGREAFF
TRBV7-7	TRBJ2-5	-	many	TGTGCCAGCAGCGCTTGGAAGGAGACCCAGTACTTC	CASSAWKETQYF
TRBV5-4	TRBJ1-1	TRBD1	-	TGTGCCAGCATGCGGACAGGGGGCATGAGTGAAGCTTTCTTT	CASMRTGGMSEAFF
TRBV12-3/TRBV12-4	TRBJ2-2	-	few	TGTGCCAGCAGTTTCTCTTCCTGGAATACCGGGGAGCTGTTTTTT	CASSFSSWNTGELFF